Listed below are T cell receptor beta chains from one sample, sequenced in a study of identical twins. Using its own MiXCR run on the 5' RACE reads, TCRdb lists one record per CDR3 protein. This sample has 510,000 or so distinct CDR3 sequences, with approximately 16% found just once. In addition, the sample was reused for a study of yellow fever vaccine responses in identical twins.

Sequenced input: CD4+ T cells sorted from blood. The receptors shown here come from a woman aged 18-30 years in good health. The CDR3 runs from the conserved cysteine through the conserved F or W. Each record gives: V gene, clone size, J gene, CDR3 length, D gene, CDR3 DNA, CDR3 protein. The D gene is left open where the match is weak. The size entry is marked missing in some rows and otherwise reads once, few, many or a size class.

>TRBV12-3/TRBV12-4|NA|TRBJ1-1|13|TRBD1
TGTGCCAGCATACGGGATAAGACAGGGAAAGCTTTCTTT
CASIRDKTGKAFF
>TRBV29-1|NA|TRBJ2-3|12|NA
TGCAGCGTTGAATTTGGAACAGATACGCAGTATTTT
CSVEFGTDTQYF
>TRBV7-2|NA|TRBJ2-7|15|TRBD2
TGTGCCAGCAGACTGTCTAGCGGGGGCTCCTACGAGCAGTACTTC
CASRLSSGGSYEQYF
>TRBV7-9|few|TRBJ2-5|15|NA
TGTGCCAGCAGCCCCCATGGGCGTGACCAAGAGACCCAGTACTTC
CASSPHGRDQETQYF
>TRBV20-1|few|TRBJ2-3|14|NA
TGCAGTGCTGAATTTCAGGGTACGACAGATACGCAGTATTTT
CSAEFQGTTDTQYF
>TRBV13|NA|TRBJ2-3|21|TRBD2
TGTGCCAGCAGCTTAGGCCTGAAGGGATTAGCGGGAGGGCCTAGCACAGATACGCAGTATTTT
CASSLGLKGLAGGPSTDTQYF
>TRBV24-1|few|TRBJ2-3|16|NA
TGTGCCACTCAAACGGGAGCTTTGACTAGCACAGATACGCAGTATTTT
CATQTGALTSTDTQYF
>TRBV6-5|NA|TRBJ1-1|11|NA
TGTGCCAGCAGGGAGGGAAGACAAGCTTTCTTT
CASREGRQAFF
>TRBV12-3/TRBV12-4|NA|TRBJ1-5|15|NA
TGTGCCAGCAGTCCCGATCGGGCCAGCAATCAGCCCCAGCATTTT
CASSPDRASNQPQHF
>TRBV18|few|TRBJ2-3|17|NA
TGTGCCAGCTCACCCACCACGGGGAATTTTTATGCAGATACGCAGTATTTT
CASSPTTGNFYADTQYF
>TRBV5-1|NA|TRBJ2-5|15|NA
TGCGCCAGCAGCAGATCCTGGGCCCAAGGGGAGACCCAGTACTTC
CASSRSWAQGETQYF
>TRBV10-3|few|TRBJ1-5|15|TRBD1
TGTGCCATCAGACCGGGACAGGGAGTCAATCAGCCCCAGCATTTT
CAIRPGQGVNQPQHF
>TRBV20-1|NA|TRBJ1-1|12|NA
TGCAGTGCTAGAGTTCTGGCAGCTGAAGCTTTCTTT
CSARVLAAEAFF
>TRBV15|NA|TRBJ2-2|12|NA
TGTGCCACCAGCAGAGTGGGTGGGGAGCTGTTTTTT
CATSRVGGELFF
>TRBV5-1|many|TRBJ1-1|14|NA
TGCGCCAGCAGGCTGGGACAATTAAACACTGAAGCTTTCTTT
CASRLGQLNTEAFF
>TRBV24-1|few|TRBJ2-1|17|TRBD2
TGTGCCACCAGTGGACTAGCGGGAGAGGAGTCCTACAATGAGCAGTTCTTC
CATSGLAGEESYNEQFF
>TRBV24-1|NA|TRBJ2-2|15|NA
TGTGCCACCAGTGACGATACAGGGAACACCGGGGAGCTGTTTTTT
CATSDDTGNTGELFF
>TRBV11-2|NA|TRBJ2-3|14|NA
TGTGCCAGCAGCTCCCGCGTCTTCACAGATACGCAGTATTTT
CASSSRVFTDTQYF
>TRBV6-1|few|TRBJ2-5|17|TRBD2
TGTGCCAGCAGCTCGACTTTAGTAGCGGGAGAGAAGGAGACCCAGTACTTC
CASSSTLVAGEKETQYF